A selection of T cell receptor beta chains follows, all from one sample in a study of T cells in Graves' hyperthyroidism and ophthalmopathy. TCRdb reprocessed the multiplex PCR reads via MiXCR and lists one record per CDR3 protein. The sample has 500,000 to 600,000 distinct CDR3 sequences, about a sixth seen once; the top ten hold around a sixth. Sequencing was carried out using blood. The receptors come from a woman under 30 with Graves' hyperthyroidism. Both conserved end residues are trimmed from each CDR3. The order of the fields is D gene, V gene, J gene, CDR3 protein. D genes are given only for firm matches.

D gene: .; V gene: TRBV15; J gene: TRBJ1-3; CDR3 protein: ATSRRNTIY
D gene: .; V gene: TRBV3-1; J gene: TRBJ2-1; CDR3 protein: ASNKGGGEQF
D gene: TRBD1; V gene: TRBV5-1; J gene: TRBJ2-2; CDR3 protein: ASSLQGPGELF
D gene: TRBD2; V gene: TRBV3-1; J gene: TRBJ2-1; CDR3 protein: ASSQEAGVGPF
D gene: .; V gene: TRBV30; J gene: TRBJ1-1; CDR3 protein: AWSKGSNTEAF
D gene: TRBD1; V gene: TRBV6-1; J gene: TRBJ1-2; CDR3 protein: ASSERDRPPYGYT
D gene: .; V gene: TRBV7-9; J gene: TRBJ2-1; CDR3 protein: ASSLAGIPNNEQF
D gene: .; V gene: TRBV6-2/TRBV6-3; J gene: TRBJ2-7; CDR3 protein: ASSYVRGTEQY
D gene: .; V gene: TRBV10-3; J gene: TRBJ2-7; CDR3 protein: AISESALDSDQNEQY
D gene: TRBD2; V gene: TRBV29-1; J gene: TRBJ2-1; CDR3 protein: SVEPDWREGHEQF
D gene: .; V gene: TRBV3-1; J gene: TRBJ2-3; CDR3 protein: ASSQGWGAVDTDTQY
D gene: .; V gene: TRBV20-1; J gene: TRBJ1-2; CDR3 protein: SARDRVQDGYT
D gene: TRBD2; V gene: TRBV7-9; J gene: TRBJ2-7; CDR3 protein: ASSPGGGKEQY
D gene: .; V gene: TRBV6-5; J gene: TRBJ1-1; CDR3 protein: ASSSLTAEAF
D gene: TRBD1; V gene: TRBV2; J gene: TRBJ2-1; CDR3 protein: ASSELGQISYNEQF
D gene: TRBD1; V gene: TRBV6-2/TRBV6-3; J gene: TRBJ1-1; CDR3 protein: ASSSTGFTEAF
D gene: .; V gene: TRBV12-3/TRBV12-4; J gene: TRBJ2-5; CDR3 protein: ASSLFSGETQY
D gene: .; V gene: TRBV5-6; J gene: TRBJ1-5; CDR3 protein: ASSRGFEPQH
D gene: .; V gene: TRBV15; J gene: TRBJ1-1; CDR3 protein: ATSRPAGNTEAF
D gene: TRBD1; V gene: TRBV11-2; J gene: TRBJ1-6; CDR3 protein: ASSLDGLWTGQRNSPLH
D gene: .; V gene: TRBV5-1; J gene: TRBJ2-1; CDR3 protein: ASSRVLSSYNEQF
D gene: TRBD2; V gene: TRBV11-2; J gene: TRBJ2-7; CDR3 protein: ASSLDPGTSGRFNEQY
D gene: .; V gene: TRBV15; J gene: TRBJ1-5; CDR3 protein: ATSTSVGGPNQPQH
D gene: .; V gene: TRBV10-1; J gene: TRBJ2-1; CDR3 protein: ASNLASYNEQF
D gene: TRBD2; V gene: TRBV19; J gene: TRBJ2-5; CDR3 protein: ATSGRMGETQY
D gene: TRBD2; V gene: TRBV7-2; J gene: TRBJ2-1; CDR3 protein: ASSLEGRKGLAGGRFYNEQF
D gene: .; V gene: TRBV19; J gene: TRBJ2-1; CDR3 protein: ASSRRSEHNEQF
D gene: .; V gene: TRBV9; J gene: TRBJ2-4; CDR3 protein: ASSVDGSLGNIQY
D gene: TRBD1; V gene: TRBV27; J gene: TRBJ1-2; CDR3 protein: ASRKTDRGRNYGYT
D gene: .; V gene: TRBV12-3/TRBV12-4; J gene: TRBJ1-5; CDR3 protein: ASRRTDQPQH
D gene: .; V gene: TRBV27; J gene: TRBJ1-1; CDR3 protein: ASRLSTPQGWSNTEAF
D gene: .; V gene: TRBV6-2/TRBV6-3; J gene: TRBJ2-3; CDR3 protein: ASSYFSDTQY
D gene: .; V gene: TRBV6-5; J gene: TRBJ1-1; CDR3 protein: ASSYSTGNTEAF
D gene: .; V gene: TRBV14; J gene: TRBJ1-2; CDR3 protein: ASSQEYPPGYGYT
D gene: .; V gene: TRBV20-1; J gene: TRBJ2-4; CDR3 protein: SAREGGVPQNIQY
D gene: .; V gene: TRBV10-3; J gene: TRBJ2-3; CDR3 protein: ATEAERITDTQY
D gene: TRBD1; V gene: TRBV12-5; J gene: TRBJ2-1; CDR3 protein: ASGLGPQGDNEQF
D gene: .; V gene: TRBV7-9; J gene: TRBJ2-7; CDR3 protein: ASSLGGDPREQY
D gene: .; V gene: TRBV28; J gene: TRBJ2-7; CDR3 protein: ASNPSGSYEQY
D gene: TRBD1; V gene: TRBV24-1; J gene: TRBJ1-3; CDR3 protein: ATSDTGTAGNTIY
D gene: .; V gene: TRBV20-1; J gene: TRBJ2-1; CDR3 protein: SARGAVATTYNEQF
D gene: TRBD2; V gene: TRBV4-2; J gene: TRBJ2-1; CDR3 protein: ASSEIAGGAYNEQF
D gene: TRBD2; V gene: TRBV12-3/TRBV12-4; J gene: TRBJ2-5; CDR3 protein: ASSFRTSGDETQY
D gene: TRBD1; V gene: TRBV7-6; J gene: TRBJ1-6; CDR3 protein: ASSSGGRYKMGDNSPLH
D gene: .; V gene: TRBV12-3/TRBV12-4; J gene: TRBJ2-1; CDR3 protein: ASRLTSSWEQF
D gene: .; V gene: TRBV29-1; J gene: TRBJ1-2; CDR3 protein: SVEGPGEYGYT
D gene: TRBD1; V gene: TRBV24-1; J gene: .; CDR3 protein: ATSDPTGTGGFEQY
D gene: TRBD2; V gene: TRBV24-1; J gene: TRBJ2-1; CDR3 protein: ATSDRTSGPYNEQF
D gene: TRBD2; V gene: TRBV7-9; J gene: TRBJ2-3; CDR3 protein: ASRQPGLAGGPGDTQY
D gene: .; V gene: TRBV18; J gene: TRBJ2-5; CDR3 protein: ASSPTSLGSETQY
D gene: TRBD1; V gene: TRBV29-1; J gene: TRBJ1-1; CDR3 protein: SVGRPRAGGIAEAF
D gene: .; V gene: TRBV7-2; J gene: TRBJ2-5; CDR3 protein: ASSLAGGVQTQY
D gene: .; V gene: TRBV2; J gene: TRBJ2-6; CDR3 protein: ASSDPRRGRGANVLT
D gene: .; V gene: TRBV28; J gene: TRBJ1-2; CDR3 protein: ASSPDTDYGYT
D gene: TRBD1; V gene: TRBV27; J gene: TRBJ2-5; CDR3 protein: ATARDRGFGGTQY
D gene: .; V gene: TRBV7-9; J gene: TRBJ1-5; CDR3 protein: ASSLGRANQPQH
D gene: .; V gene: TRBV6-1; J gene: TRBJ2-1; CDR3 protein: ASSEVFLNNEQF
D gene: TRBD1; V gene: TRBV2; J gene: TRBJ1-6; CDR3 protein: ASAHRDRLDSPLH
D gene: TRBD1; V gene: TRBV19; J gene: TRBJ2-6; CDR3 protein: ASTDTGAPGANVLT